The 14 T cell receptor beta chains below come from one sample, sequenced in a study of control samples from healthy donors and cancer patients. The protocol was immunoSEQ multiplex PCR, while the TCRdb copy is restricted to in-frame clones and leaves out a portion. The sample has 150,000 to 200,000 clones, 91% seen once. Sequencing was done on a sample of blood. These receptors all come from a woman under 40 in good health.

The chain joins TRBV7-8 to TRBJ1-1; no clear D gene. Germline CDR1 and CDR2: SGHVS and FQNEAQ. V shed 5 bases and J shed 0 bases, with 10 bases lying between them. This CDR3 contains 14 residues. Here the CDR3 reads CASSPTRVNTEAFF. CDR3 bases: TGTGCCAGCAGCCCGACCCGGGTGAACACTGAAGCTTTCTTT.

This sequence joins TRBV6-6 and TRBJ2-3; D is ambiguous. V was cut by 2 bases and J by 0 bases, with 9 bases left in between. Per germline, CDR1 MNHNY and CDR2 SVGAGI (reference sequence). This CDR3 is built from 15 residues. The CDR3 region has the DNA TGTGCCAGCAGTTACCTACACACTAGCACAGATACGCAGTATTTT. This translates into CASSYLHTSTDTQYF.

The gene calls are TRBV3-1 (or the pseudogene TRBV3-2) and TRBJ1-4; 7 bases are shared with TRBD1. CDR3 length: 16 amino acids. Germline V CDR1 and CDR2: LGHDT, YNNKEL (reference sequence). The V and J ends lost 1 base and 0 bases, in that order; junction bases with no gene match: 2. The DNA of the CDR3 is TGTGCCAGCAGCCAAGGGGACAGACCAACTAATGAAAAACTGTTTTTT. Residues: CASSQGDRPTNEKLFF.

This clone has more than one count but fewer than ten. This sample includes further DNA sequences coding for the same CDR3. The V call is TRBV4-1, the J call TRBJ2-1; possibly TRBD2 for D (5 bases). The CDR3 has 11 residues. Germline V gene sequence: CDR1 MGHRA, CDR2 YSYEKL. The V gene lost 1 base and the J gene lost 10 bases, with 5 bases spanning the gap. The CDR3 loop reads CASSQASEQFF. Here the CDR3 DNA reads TGCGCCAGCAGCCAAGCTAGCGAGCAGTTCTTC.

This clone was seen only once. The sample holds other DNA sequences that translate to the same CDR3. The chain recombines TRBV12-3 or TRBV12-4 with TRBJ1-1; D is undetermined. Deletions cut 3 bases from V and 1 base from J, with 3 bases between. The CDR3 length is 12 residues. The CDR3 region is CASSLRNTEAFF. The CDR3 coding sequence is TGTGCCAGCAGTTTGAGGAACACTGAAGCTTTCTTT.

This clone has only a few counts. The rearrangement joins TRBV9 to TRBJ2-1; 14 bases align to TRBD2. There are 16 residues in the CDR3. Germline CDR1 SGDLS, CDR2 YYNGEE. The trim removed 4 bases at V and 6 bases at J, leaving 6 bases unmatched. The CDR3 region has the DNA TGTGCCAGCAGCACCCGACTAGCGGGAGGGGTCAATGAGCAGTTCTTC. This encodes CASSTRLAGGVNEQFF.

V usage is TRBV7-2 and J usage is TRBJ2-1, with TRBD2 matching 10 bases. Germline assignment: CDR1 SGHTA and CDR2 FQGNSA. The J segment lost 7 bases and the V segment lost 5 bases, leaving 8 bases of the junction unmatched. The CDR3 has 15 amino acids. The CDR3 sequence is CASSPPGTSENEQFF. CDR3 nucleotides: TGTGCCAGCAGCCCACCCGGGACTAGCGAGAATGAGCAGTTCTTC.

The rearrangement uses TRBV6-2 or TRBV6-3 and TRBJ1-5; possibly TRBD1 for D (5 bases). Germline-derived CDR1 and CDR2 are MNHEY and SVGEGT. V lost 1 base and J 4 bases, leaving 8 bases between the germline ends. CDR3 length: 14 amino acids. For the CDR3, the DNA is TGTGCCAGCAGTTACTATGGGGCGAATCAGCCCCAGCATTTT. Translated: CASSYYGANQPQHF.

This clone was observed a single time. The genes are TRBV4-1 and TRBJ1-4; the match to TRBD1 covers 7 bases. J gave up 8 bases and V 4 bases, and 1 base lay outside the gene matches. The CDR3 is 12 amino acids. The V gene's germline CDR1 is MGHRA and CDR2 YSYEKL. As DNA, the CDR3 is TGCGCCAGCAGCCTCAGGGGGGAAAAACTGTTTTTT. Protein sequence: CASSLRGEKLFF.

The chain uses TRBV3-1 (or the pseudogene TRBV3-2) and TRBJ2-5, with 7 positions matching TRBD1. The germline gives CDR1 LGHDT, CDR2 YNNKEL (reference sequence). The trim removed 4 bases at V and 2 bases at J, leaving 10 bases unmatched. The CDR3 has 16 residues. The CDR3 coding sequence is TGTGCCAGCAGCCCAACCGACAGGGTTAGACAAGAGACCCAGTACTTC. Translated: CASSPTDRVRQETQYF.

This clone was observed a few times. J is TRBJ1-2 and V is TRBV20-1; 7 bases align to TRBD1. Trimming took 3 bases from V and 6 from J; bases not matched to a gene: 7. The germline V gene encodes CDR1 DFQATT and CDR2 SNEGSKA (reference sequence). The CDR3 has 13 amino acids. The CDR3 reads CSASPGGRDGYTF. The CDR3 DNA reads as TGCAGTGCTAGTCCAGGGGGTAGGGATGGCTACACCTTC.

This clone was counted a few times. This chain connects TRBV15 to TRBJ2-7, with TRBD2 identical over 15 bases. V shed 1 base and J 4 bases; nucleotides not matched to a gene: 2. The CDR3 totals 16 residues. The germline gives CDR1 LNHNV, CDR2 YYDKDF (reference sequence). CDR3 residues: CATSRVGTSGRYEQYF. Here the CDR3 DNA reads TGTGCCACCAGCAGAGTTGGGACTAGCGGGAGGTACGAGCAGTACTTC.

This clone was detected once. The chain joins TRBV7-2 to TRBJ1-5; D is perhaps TRBD1 (5 bases). The CDR3 consists of 14 residues. Trimming left V 0 bases short and J 4 bases short, with 7 bases between. CDR1 and CDR2 from the germline V gene are SGHTA and FQGNSA. CDR3 sequence: CASSLARANQPQHF. The CDR3 nucleotides are TGTGCCAGCAGCTTAGCCAGGGCAAATCAGCCCCAGCATTTT.

The gene calls are TRBV6-5 and TRBJ1-5, with 7 bases identical to TRBD1. Losses at the gene ends were 2 bases for V and 7 bases for J; bases not matched to a gene: 5. The CDR3 runs 14 residues. Germline lookup yields CDR1 MNHEY and CDR2 SVGAGI. In DNA form, the CDR3 reads TGTGCCAGCAGTTACCGACAGGGAGGACAGCCCCAGCATTTT. This sequence encodes CASSYRQGGQPQHF.